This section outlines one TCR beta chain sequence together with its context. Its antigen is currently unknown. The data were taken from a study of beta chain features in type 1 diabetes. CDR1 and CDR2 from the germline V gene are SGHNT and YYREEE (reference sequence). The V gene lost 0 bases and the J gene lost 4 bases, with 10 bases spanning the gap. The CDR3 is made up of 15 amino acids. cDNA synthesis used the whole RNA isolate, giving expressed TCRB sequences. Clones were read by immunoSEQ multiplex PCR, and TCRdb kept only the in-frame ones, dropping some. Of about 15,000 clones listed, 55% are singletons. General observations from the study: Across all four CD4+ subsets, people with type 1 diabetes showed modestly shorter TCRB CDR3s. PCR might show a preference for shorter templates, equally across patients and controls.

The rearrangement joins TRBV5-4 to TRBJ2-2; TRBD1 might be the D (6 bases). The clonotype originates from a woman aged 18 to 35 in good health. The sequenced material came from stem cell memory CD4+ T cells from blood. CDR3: CASSLGWTATGELFF. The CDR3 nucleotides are TGTGCCAGCAGCTTGGGCTGGACAGCCACCGGGGAGCTGTTTTTT.